Below are 28 T cell receptor beta chains sequenced from a single sample in a study of cytomegalovirus exposure and HLA in healthy donors (TCRdb year 2017). Library preparation employed the immunoSEQ multiplex PCR assay. For the multiplex PCR, a mixture combining 60 forward primers for TCR Vbeta segments and 13 reverse primers for TCR Jbeta segments was used. Held by TCRdb, this immuneACCESS table contains in-frame sequences only and omits some clones. Under half of the omission traces to an unresolved V gene where checked; the cause of the rest is unknown. This sample comprises just under 95,000 clones, over 65% of them detected only once. The ten biggest clones cover under 13% of the sample. The sequenced sample was PBMCs. The receptors originated from a human donor in good health.

This clone was recorded once. This chain connects TRBV7-2 to TRBJ2-7; tentatively, D is TRBD1 (5 bases). The CDR3 runs 15 residues. CDR1 and CDR2 (germline): SGHTA, FQGNSA. Trimming cost V 4 bases and J 3 bases, with 16 bases left between them. The CDR3 DNA sequence: TGTGCCAGCAGCTCCCCAGGGCAGTCGGACTACGAGCAGTACTTC. Translating gives CASSSPGQSDYEQYF.

The chain joins TRBV28 to TRBJ1-1; D remains ambiguous. The V gene's germline CDR1 is MDHEN and CDR2 SYDVKM. V was cut by 3 bases and J by 1 base, with 6 bases left in between. This CDR3 is 13 amino acids long. The CDR3 DNA sequence: TGTGCCAGCAGTTTGCGACAGAACACTGAAGCTTTCTTT. This translates into CASSLRQNTEAFF.

This chain uses TRBV4-1 with TRBJ1-1; 11 bases are shared with TRBD1. V lost 3 bases, J lost 5 bases, and 8 bases stayed unmatched. The length of the CDR3 is 16 residues. Germline V lookup: CDR1 MGHRA, CDR2 YSYEKL. Here the CDR3 DNA reads TGCGCCAGCAGCCAGGGACAGGGGGAGCGTGGGACTGAAGCTTTCTTT. It is translated as CASSQGQGERGTEAFF.

V and J are TRBV11-2 and TRBJ2-1, with TRBD2 matching over 9 bases. The CDR3 is 17 amino acids. V was pared by 2 bases and J by 4 bases, with 9 bases of the junction left unmatched. The germline CDR1 and CDR2 sequences are SGHAT and FQNNGV. The CDR3 DNA reads as TGTGCCAGCAGCTTAAGGGTACTAGCGGGCCTATACAATGAGCAGTTCTTC. Translation gives CASSLRVLAGLYNEQFF.

This chain links TRBV7-6 with TRBJ2-2, with TRBD1 matching over 9 bases. The trim removed 1 base at V and 4 bases at J, leaving 4 bases unmatched. This CDR3 is 16 amino acids long. Germline V gene lookup returns CDR1 SGHVS and CDR2 FNYEAQ. This CDR3 reads CASSLDRGLITGELFF. In nucleotides, the CDR3 is TGTGCCAGCAGCTTAGACAGGGGGCTGATCACCGGGGAGCTGTTTTTT.

In this sample, this clone turned up a few times. V is TRBV27 and J is TRBJ1-1, with TRBD1 identical over 7 bases. CDR1 is MNHEY and CDR2 is SMNVEV in the germline V gene (reference sequence). Germline trimming cut 7 bases from V and 0 bases from J; bases unmatched to any gene: 8. This CDR3 contains 15 residues. The CDR3, as DNA: TGTGCCAGCAACCGACAGGGTTTCATGAACACTGAAGCTTTCTTT. Encoded protein: CASNRQGFMNTEAFF.

This clone turned up a few times. This CDR3 is CATSRDLGDTEAFF. The CDR3 bases are TGTGCCACCAGCAGAGATTTGGGCGACACTGAAGCTTTCTTT. The chain is built from TRBV15 and TRBJ1-1; D is undetermined. Trimming cost V 0 bases and J 3 bases, with 8 bases left between them. Germline assignment: CDR1 LNHNV and CDR2 YYDKDF (reference sequence). CDR3 length: 14 residues.

The J gene is TRBJ2-1, the V gene TRBV29-1; TRBD2 agrees at 9 bases. The ends lost 0 bases at V and 7 bases at J; junction bases unmatched: 4. This CDR3 is built from 14 residues. The germline V gene encodes CDR1 SQVTM and CDR2 ANQGSEA. CDR3 protein: CSVEDSGRGNEQFF. The CDR3, as DNA: TGCAGCGTTGAAGATAGCGGGAGAGGGAATGAGCAGTTCTTC.

This rearrangement joins TRBV19 to TRBJ2-3, with TRBD2 as a possible D gene (6 bases). The germline V gene has CDR1 LNHDA and CDR2 SQIVND (reference sequence). Trimming removed 6 bases at V and 6 bases at J, with 16 bases between. The CDR3 is 14 residues long. CDR3 DNA sequence: TGTGCCAGTAGACCTAGAGGAGGGCGCGATACGCAGTATTTT. Translated, it gives CASRPRGGRDTQYF. Combining the CDR3 with reference TRBV19 and TRBJ2-3 gives the whole variable domain DGGITQSPKYLFRKEGQNVTLSCEQNLNHDAMYWYRQDPGQGLRLIYYSQIVNDFQKGDIAEGYSVSREKKESFPLTVTSAQKNPTAFYLCASRPRGGRDTQYFGPGTRLTVL.

The chain combines TRBV5-1 with TRBJ2-1; 10 bases are a match to TRBD2. Germline V lookup: CDR1 SGHRS, CDR2 YFSETQ. The ends lost 4 bases at V and 6 bases at J; junction bases unmatched: 7. The CDR3 is 15 residues long. Here the CDR3 DNA reads TGCGCCAGCAGCCTTACTAGCGGGGCGTTCAATGAGCAGTTCTTC. It codes for CASSLTSGAFNEQFF.

The rearrangement joins TRBV7-2 to TRBJ2-3; D not certain. The CDR3 is 15 residues long. V shed 2 bases and J shed 2 bases, with 11 bases lying between them. Per the germline V gene, CDR1 is SGHTA and CDR2 is FQGNSA. The DNA for the CDR3 is TGTGCCAGCAGCTTAATTCATGGCTCCACAGATACGCAGTATTTT. Its translation is CASSLIHGSTDTQYF.

The V call is TRBV6-6, the J call TRBJ1-1; 9 bases are a match to TRBD1. V gave up 0 bases and J gave up 8 bases; unmatched junction bases: 4. This CDR3 has 14 residues. The germline V gene encodes CDR1 MNHNY and CDR2 SVGAGI (reference sequence). The CDR3: CASSYSDRGGEAFF. DNA for the CDR3: TGTGCCAGCAGTTACTCGGACAGGGGAGGGGAAGCTTTCTTT.

This sequence joins TRBV19 and TRBJ2-2; weak D call: TRBD1 (6 bases). Looked up from germline, CDR1 is LNHDA and CDR2 is SQIVND (reference sequence). The V gene lost 5 bases and the J gene lost 4 bases, with 14 bases spanning the gap. This CDR3 region has 15 residues. CDR3 in amino acids: CASSSRGAGTGELFF. CDR3 nucleotides: TGTGCCAGTAGTTCCAGGGGAGCCGGCACCGGGGAGCTGTTTTTT. Supplemented by reference TRBV19 and TRBJ2-2, the full variable domain reads DGGITQSPKYLFRKEGQNVTLSCEQNLNHDAMYWYRQDPGQGLRLIYYSQIVNDFQKGDIAEGYSVSREKKESFPLTVTSAQKNPTAFYLCASSSRGAGTGELFFGEGSRLTVL.

The chain uses TRBV1 and TRBJ2-2; TRBD2 is the table's D call, not checked against the DNA. TRBV1 is a known pseudogene. CDR3 length: 16 residues. The CDR3 sequence is CTSTPGLAQESGELFF. CDR3 bases: TGCACCAGCACCCCTGGCCTAGCCCAAGAAAGCGGGGAGCTGTTTTTT.

CDR3 in amino acids: CASSHAGTGSETQYF. The CDR3 DNA reads TGTGCCAGCAGTCACGCCGGGACAGGGTCAGAGACCCAGTACTTC. This chain connects TRBV6-6 to TRBJ2-5; 9 positions match TRBD1. The ends lost 5 bases at V and 4 bases at J; junction bases unmatched: 8. Germline-derived CDR1 and CDR2 are MNHNY and SVGAGI (reference sequence). The CDR3 is made up of 15 amino acids.

The genes are TRBV5-4 and TRBJ2-7; 7 bases are shared with TRBD1. The CDR3 totals 14 residues. Looked up from germline, CDR1 is SGHNT and CDR2 is YYREEE (reference sequence). V lost 1 base and J lost 3; bases outside the gene matches: 4. This CDR3 is CASSLTGAGYEQYF. CDR3 DNA sequence: TGTGCCAGCAGCTTGACAGGGGCGGGCTACGAGCAGTACTTC.

The gene calls are TRBV14 and TRBJ2-7, with 8 positions matching TRBD1. The trim removed 4 bases at V and 2 bases at J, leaving 7 bases unmatched. The germline V gene has CDR1 SGHDN and CDR2 FVKESK. The CDR3 is 15 residues long. The CDR3 here is CASSRGQGLAYEQYF. The CDR3 coding sequence is TGTGCCAGCAGCCGAGGACAGGGTCTAGCCTACGAGCAGTACTTC.

The V gene is TRBV18, the J gene TRBJ1-5; 10 bases map to TRBD1. Trimming cost V 1 base and J 5 bases; bases outside gene matches: 11. CDR1 is KGHSH and CDR2 is LQKENI in the germline V gene. CDR3 size: 18 residues. DNA for the CDR3: TGTGCCAGCTCACCACTACACCTAGGGACAGGGGACGATCAGCCCCAGCATTTT. As protein: CASSPLHLGTGDDQPQHF.

This chain uses TRBV15 with TRBJ1-1, with 7 bases that match TRBD1. Germline V CDR1 and CDR2: LNHNV, YYDKDF (reference sequence). The CDR3 loop spans 16 amino acids. V lost 2 bases and J lost 0; bases outside the gene matches: 6. The CDR3 region is CATSRPRTGLNTEAFF. The DNA of the CDR3 is TGTGCCACCAGCAGACCAAGGACAGGACTGAACACTGAAGCTTTCTTT.

The gene calls are TRBV6-6 and TRBJ2-7; possibly TRBD2 for D (5 bases). This CDR3 is 11 amino acids long. Germline V gene sequence: CDR1 MNHNY, CDR2 SVGAGI (reference sequence). Trimming left V 6 bases short and J 6 bases short, with 9 bases between. This chain's CDR3 is CASSPGSEQYF. The CDR3 DNA is TGTGCCAGCAGCCCGGGGTCCGAGCAGTACTTC.

V gene TRBV2 combines with J gene TRBJ1-5; 9 bases are shared with TRBD1. The CDR3 extends over 18 amino acids. The trim removed 8 bases at V and 0 bases at J, leaving 14 bases unmatched. Looked up from germline, CDR1 is SNHLY and CDR2 is FYNNEI. CDR3 bases: TGTGCCAGCGGGTCTCCCGGACAGGGGTCTCATAGCAATCAGCCCCAGCATTTT. Protein product: CASGSPGQGSHSNQPQHF.

The chain carries TRBV6-5 and TRBJ2-3, with 7 bases lining up with TRBD2. After removal of 6 bases from V and 4 bases from J, the junction contained 1 base not matched to a gene. Germline values: CDR1 MNHEY, CDR2 SVGAGI. The CDR3 is 12 residues long. The CDR3 nucleotides read TGTGCCAGCAGGGGAGGGGCAGATACGCAGTATTTT. Amino acids: CASRGGADTQYF.

V usage is TRBV11-2 and J usage is TRBJ2-7; D is perhaps TRBD2 (5 bases). Trimming took 1 base from V and 5 from J, leaving 15 bases between them. The CDR3 has 15 amino acids. In germline, CDR1 is SGHAT, CDR2 FQNNGV. The CDR3 is CASSLGAREGHEQYF. The CDR3 region has the DNA TGTGCCAGCAGCTTAGGGGCCAGAGAGGGCCACGAGCAGTACTTC. Variable domain in full (rest from reference TRBV11-2 and TRBJ2-7): EAGVAQSPRYKIIEKRQSVAFWCNPISGHATLYWYQQILGQGPKLLIQFQNNGVVDDSQLPKDRFSAERLKGVDSTLKIQPAKLEDSAVYLCASSLGAREGHEQYFGPGTRLTVT.

The V and J genes are TRBV30 and TRBJ1-1; TRBD1 might be the D (5 bases). This CDR3 is built from 17 residues. Trimming pared 3 bases from V and 1 base from J, leaving 21 bases between. CDR1 is GTSNPN and CDR2 is SVGIG in the germline V gene (reference sequence). CDR3 nucleotides: TGTGCCTGGAGGGACAATGGAGCCCGACACTGGAACACTGAAGCTTTCTTT. It is translated as CAWRDNGARHWNTEAFF.

The V and J genes are TRBV5-8 and TRBJ2-2; 9 bases are a match to TRBD2. Germline V CDR1 and CDR2: SGHTS, YDEGEE. The CDR3 runs 18 residues. V lost 0 bases, J lost 3 bases, and 9 bases stayed unmatched. The CDR3 bases are TGTGCCAGCAGCTTGGATCCAGCGGGGGGCTTCTACACCGGGGAGCTGTTTTTT. Amino acids: CASSLDPAGGFYTGELFF.

The chain employs TRBV4-3 and TRBJ2-1; possibly TRBD1 for D (5 bases). The V gene's germline CDR1 is LGHNA and CDR2 YSLEER. The CDR3 extends over 17 amino acids. Trimming left V 1 base short and J 8 bases short, with 21 bases between. The CDR3 is CASSQATTTRTSHEQFF. CDR3 nucleotide sequence: TGCGCCAGCAGCCAAGCAACCACGACACGGACATCCCATGAGCAGTTCTTC.

In this sample, this clone turned up a few times. The chain couples TRBV6-5 to TRBJ2-1; possibly TRBD1 for D (7 bases). CDR1 and CDR2 (germline): MNHEY, SVGAGI. V lost 4 bases and J 8 bases, leaving 15 bases between the germline ends. The CDR3 totals 14 residues. The DNA of the CDR3 is TGTGCCAGCAGTTCCCGACTAGGGGGCGATGAGCAGTTCTTC. This gives the protein CASSSRLGGDEQFF.

CDR3 in DNA: TGTGCCAGCAGTTATGGGGCAGGGTCAGATACGCAGTATTTT. This encodes CASSYGAGSDTQYF. V and J are TRBV6-5 and TRBJ2-3; D is possibly TRBD1 (5 bases). V was shortened by 3 bases and J by 4 bases, with 11 bases between the two germline ends. This CDR3 has 14 amino acids. Germline V gene sequence: CDR1 MNHEY, CDR2 SVGAGI.